One sample yielded the 12 T cell receptor beta chains listed below, sequenced in a study of T cells after yellow fever vaccination. TCRdb called the 5' RACE reads again in MiXCR, with one record for every CDR3 protein. Among 500,000 to 700,000 distinct CDR3 sequences listed, about 19% were seen once. This specimen consisted of PBMCs, obtained 15 days after the yellow fever booster vaccination. These TCRs come from a man aged 30-40 years who received the YFV17D yellow fever vaccine.

This clonotype was observed a few times. The chain combines TRBV12-3 or TRBV12-4 with TRBJ1-5; a weak D match, TRBD1 (5 bases). The CDR3 loop spans 15 amino acids. V was trimmed by 11 bases and J by 5 bases, leaving 22 bases between them. For the CDR3, the DNA is TGTGCCTCCACCCAAGCAGGGCGCGGGTATCAGCCCCAGCATTTT. This translates into CASTQAGRGYQPQHF.

The gene calls are TRBV5-1 and TRBJ2-5; a possible D gene is TRBD2 (5 bases). Trimming left V 6 bases short and J 4 bases short, with 13 bases between. Germline values: CDR1 SGHRS, CDR2 YFSETQ. The CDR3 sequence is 13 residues long. The CDR3 DNA is TGCGCCAGCAAGGTCCTTGGAGGAGAGACCCAGTACTTC. It specifies CASKVLGGETQYF.

CDR3 region: CASSETGLAGYYEQYF. The CDR3 region has the DNA TGCGCCAGCAGCGAAACGGGACTAGCGGGGTACTACGAGCAGTACTTC. V is TRBV5-1 and J is TRBJ2-7, with 13 bases fitting TRBD2. V gave up 4 bases and J gave up 3 bases; unmatched junction bases: 7. Germline lookup yields CDR1 SGHRS and CDR2 YFSETQ. The CDR3 has 16 amino acids.

This rearrangement joins TRBV10-2 to TRBJ1-1, with TRBD1 matching 11 bases. V was clipped by 4 bases and J by 5 bases; unmatched bases: 0. The CDR3 contains 13 residues. Germline V gene data show CDR1 as WSHSY and CDR2 as SAAADI. This CDR3 is CASSGDRGTEAFF. The CDR3 region has the DNA TGCGCCAGCAGTGGGGACAGGGGGACTGAAGCTTTCTTT.

V usage is TRBV20-1 and J usage is TRBJ2-7, with 15 bases aligning to TRBD2. The length of the CDR3 is 20 residues. After removal of 5 bases from V and 3 bases from J, the junction contained 20 bases not matched to a gene. The germline V gene encodes CDR1 DFQATT and CDR2 SNEGSKA (reference sequence). In DNA form, the CDR3 reads TGCAGTGCTCCGGCCCGGGAGGGACAGGGGACTAGCGGGAGGTACTACGAGCAGTACTTC. Translation gives CSAPAREGQGTSGRYYEQYF.

This chain joins TRBV5-1 and TRBJ2-5; D is perhaps TRBD1 or TRBD2 (5 bases each). CDR1 is SGHRS, CDR2 YFSETQ, per germline. Trimming pared 7 bases from V and 1 base from J, leaving 17 bases between. The CDR3 is 15 amino acids. The CDR3, as DNA: TGCGCCAGCCCCCCGGCATGGGGACGCCAAGAGACCCAGTACTTC. Translating it yields CASPPAWGRQETQYF.

The rearrangement uses TRBV7-2 and TRBJ1-2, with 9 bases lining up with TRBD1. CDR3 length: 16 residues. From germline, CDR1 is SGHTA and CDR2 FQGNSA. Trimming took 5 bases from V and 3 from J; bases not matched to a gene: 10. CDR3: CASSRDRERFHYGYTF. Here the CDR3 DNA reads TGTGCCAGCAGCCGGGACAGGGAGCGTTTTCACTATGGCTACACCTTC.

This clonotype has only a few counts. The rearrangement links TRBV6-2 or TRBV6-3 to TRBJ2-5, with 7 positions matching TRBD1. The ends lost 5 bases at V and 3 bases at J; junction bases unmatched: 9. The length of the CDR3 is 15 residues. Per germline, CDR1 MNHEY and CDR2 SVGEGT. Written as DNA, the CDR3 is TGTGCCAGCAGTCAACTCGGGACAGAGGAAGAGACCCAGTACTTC. Translation gives CASSQLGTEEETQYF.

This clonotype was seen repeatedly, ten times or more. CDR3 residues: CASSLSPGQGFYNEQFF. The CDR3 DNA follows: TGTGCCAGCAGCTTATCACCGGGACAGGGGTTTTACAATGAGCAGTTCTTC. J is TRBJ2-1 and V is TRBV7-6; 10 bases map to TRBD1. The V segment lost 2 bases and the J segment 4 bases; nucleotides outside the gene matches: 8. The CDR3 sequence is 17 residues long. Germline V CDR1 and CDR2: SGHVS, FNYEAQ. Combining the CDR3 with reference TRBV7-6 and TRBJ2-1 gives the whole variable domain GAGVSQSPRYKVTKRGQDVALRCDPISGHVSLYWYRQALGQGPEFLTYFNYEAQQDKSGLPNDRFSAERPEGSISTLTIQRTEQRDSAMYRCASSLSPGQGFYNEQFFGPGTRLTVL.

This clonotype was counted once. V usage is TRBV20-1 and J usage is TRBJ1-6; no firm D call. Trimming cost V 0 bases and J 0 bases, with 9 bases left between them. Per the germline V gene, CDR1 is DFQATT and CDR2 is SNEGSKA (reference sequence). The CDR3 has 16 amino acids. The CDR3 loop is CSAREGLSSYNSPLHF. In DNA, the CDR3 is TGCAGTGCTAGAGAGGGCTTAAGCTCCTATAATTCACCCCTCCACTTT.

This chain links TRBV4-3 with TRBJ2-1; 8 nucleotides match TRBD2. V shed 1 base, J shed 6 bases, and the junction held 5 bases outside the gene matches. The CDR3 runs to 15 residues. The V gene's germline CDR1 is LGHNA and CDR2 YSLEER. The CDR3 DNA reads TGCGCCAGCAGCCAAGCCGGGGGGGTGGTCAATGAGCAGTTCTTC. Translating it yields CASSQAGGVVNEQFF.

The chain recombines TRBV7-2 with TRBJ2-2, with 9 positions matching TRBD2. Trimming removed 4 bases from V and 8 bases from J; junction bases left unmatched: 5. The CDR3 totals 14 residues. The germline CDR1 and CDR2 sequences are SGHTA and FQGNSA. As DNA, the CDR3 is TGTGCCAGCAGCTGGACTAGCGTGGGAGGGGAGCTGTTTTTT. As protein: CASSWTSVGGELFF.